The 18 T cell receptor beta chains reported below all come from one sample, sequenced in a study of shared T cell receptors in the human thymus (TCRdb year 2021). The library came from the immunoSEQ multiplex PCR assay. TCRdb carries this immuneACCESS record with in-frame sequences only. Its versions omit some clonotypes, under half of them owing to an unresolved V gene in the studies checked, with the rest unexplained. This sample lists 700,000 to 750,000 clones; approximately 83% were detected once. The top ten clonotypes cover roughly 0.01% of the sample. These records were also assigned to another study, of human thymus T cells.

Sequencing used thymocytes. These receptors were taken from a girl under three years old with a congenital heart defect. Donor details come from another sample of the same person, matched by shared clones.

The rearrangement joins TRBV6-5 to TRBJ1-1; D remains unclear. The CDR3 contains 14 residues. V was pared by 6 bases and J by 1 base, with 12 bases between. In germline, CDR1 is MNHEY, CDR2 SVGAGI. CDR3 in DNA: TGTGCCAGCAGCTATGGTCTCCAGAACACTGAAGCTTTCTTT. It translates to CASSYGLQNTEAFF.

This clone has more than one count but fewer than ten. This sequence joins TRBV19 and TRBJ2-7; a weak D match, TRBD1 (5 bases). This CDR3 has 16 residues. The germline V gene encodes CDR1 LNHDA and CDR2 SQIVND (reference sequence). V lost 2 bases and J 4 bases, leaving 18 bases between the germline ends. In DNA form, the CDR3 reads TGTGCCAGTAGTATAACTGACAGTGGATCCCCTTACGAGCAGTACTTC. This encodes CASSITDSGSPYEQYF. Filled out from reference TRBV19 and TRBJ2-7, the complete variable domain reads DGGITQSPKYLFRKEGQNVTLSCEQNLNHDAMYWYRQDPGQGLRLIYYSQIVNDFQKGDIAEGYSVSREKKESFPLTVTSAQKNPTAFYLCASSITDSGSPYEQYFGPGTRLTVT.

This clone appeared a few times. The genes are TRBV4-1 and TRBJ1-5, with D uncertain. Between the trimmed V and J ends, which lost 1 base and 4 bases, there was a span of 8 bases. Germline-derived CDR1 and CDR2 are MGHRA and YSYEKL. This CDR3 spans 14 amino acids. The CDR3 here is CASSQGPVNQPQHF. The CDR3 DNA reads as TGCGCCAGCAGCCAAGGGCCAGTGAATCAGCCCCAGCATTTT.

The chain uses TRBV11-2 and TRBJ2-7, with 9 bases lining up with TRBD1. This CDR3 is built from 18 residues. V was clipped by 5 bases and J by 0 bases; unmatched bases: 14. Germline CDR1 and CDR2: SGHAT and FQNNGV. The DNA of the CDR3 is TGTGCCAGCAGCGACACGGGGACAGGGCCCATTTCCTCCTACGAGCAGTACTTC. This sequence encodes CASSDTGTGPISSYEQYF. The whole variable domain, remainder taken from reference TRBV11-2 and TRBJ2-7, is EAGVAQSPRYKIIEKRQSVAFWCNPISGHATLYWYQQILGQGPKLLIQFQNNGVVDDSQLPKDRFSAERLKGVDSTLKIQPAKLEDSAVYLCASSDTGTGPISSYEQYFGPGTRLTVT.

A note on this clone: The same CDR3 arises from other DNA sequences in this sample as well. The chain carries TRBV18 and TRBJ2-7; maybe TRBD2 (6 bases). Germline loops: CDR1 KGHSH, CDR2 LQKENI. The CDR3 runs to 12 residues. V shed 3 bases and J shed 5 bases, with 8 bases lying between them. CDR3 nucleotide sequence: TGTGCCAGCTCACCTACGGGGGACGAGCAGTACTTC. Its protein product is CASSPTGDEQYF.

V and J are TRBV5-1 and TRBJ2-6; no firm D call. This CDR3 is 16 amino acids long. Trimming took off 3 bases at V and 0 bases at J, with 10 bases between the two ends. The germline V gene has CDR1 SGHRS and CDR2 YFSETQ. The CDR3: CASSSPYGSGANVLTF. As DNA, the CDR3 is TGCGCCAGCAGCTCACCCTATGGCTCTGGGGCCAACGTCCTGACTTTC.

V and J are TRBV14 and TRBJ1-2; TRBD1 matches 9 bases. This CDR3 has 17 amino acids. J was trimmed by 3 bases and V by 4 bases; bases with no gene match: 12. Germline CDR1 is SGHDN and CDR2 is FVKESK. The CDR3 loop is CASSPRTGVGIDYGYTF. CDR3 bases: TGTGCCAGCAGCCCCCGGACAGGGGTGGGGATCGACTATGGCTACACCTTC. The entire variable domain, with the rest obtained from reference TRBV14 and TRBJ1-2, is as follows: EAGVTQFPSHSVIEKGQTVTLRCDPISGHDNLYWYRRVMGKEIKFLLHFVKESKQDESGMPNNRFLAERTGGTYSTLKVQPAELEDSGVYFCASSPRTGVGIDYGYTFGSGTRLTVV.

On this clone: The junction and the germline gene differ at one end; a read error may be behind it. The chain joins TRBV6-5 to TRBJ2-1, with D possibly being TRBD2 (6 bases). This CDR3 region has 12 residues. Per germline, CDR1 MNHEY and CDR2 SVGAGI. CDR3 sequence (DNA): TGTGCCCGCAGTCCCCCCGGGGGTGAGCAGTTCTTC. Its protein is CARSPPGGEQFF.

The rearrangement links TRBV4-1 to TRBJ1-2, with D unclear. The CDR3 runs 12 residues. Trimming stripped 1 base from V and 5 bases from J, with 5 bases between. Germline CDR1 MGHRA, CDR2 YSYEKL. The CDR3 coding sequence is TGCGCCAGCAGCCAAGGGGCTTATGGCTACACCTTC. Protein sequence: CASSQGAYGYTF.

The chain has TRBV10-3 and TRBJ2-7; TRBD1 matches 8 bases. Germline CDR1 and CDR2: ENHRY and SYGVKD. The junction had 4 bases not matched to a gene; V was cut back by 4 bases and J by 2 bases. The CDR3 extends over 14 amino acids. CDR3 loop: CAISGTGSTYEQYF. CDR3 DNA sequence: TGTGCCATCAGTGGGACAGGGTCGACCTACGAGCAGTACTTC.

The V gene is TRBV27, the J gene TRBJ2-3; 13 bases fit TRBD2. The CDR3 sequence is 15 residues long. The V segment lost 10 bases and the J segment 5 bases; nucleotides outside the gene matches: 9. Germline lookup yields CDR1 MNHEY and CDR2 SMNVEV (reference sequence). The CDR3 DNA is TGTGCCACCGCACTAGCGGGGGGGCTTGAAGATACGCAGTATTTT. Protein sequence: CATALAGGLEDTQYF.

On this clone itself: The same CDR3 can be traced to other DNA sequences in this sample. The chain has TRBV14 and TRBJ1-6; D gene unclear. The length of the CDR3 is 17 residues. The germline gives CDR1 SGHDN, CDR2 FVKESK. V dropped 3 bases and J dropped 8 bases, with 20 bases sitting between them. Here the CDR3 DNA reads TGTGCCAGCAGCCAGATCGGGGAGCCCGACAAATATTCACCCCTCCACTTT. Its protein is CASSQIGEPDKYSPLHF.

This chain connects TRBV12-5 to TRBJ1-2, with TRBD1 matching 10 bases. The CDR3 contains 20 residues. Germline V gene sequence: CDR1 LGHNT, CDR2 FRNRAP. Trimming cost V 0 bases and J 3 bases; bases outside gene matches: 16. CDR3 protein: CASGLVHRGTGAVCDYGYTF. In DNA, the CDR3 is TGTGCTAGTGGTTTGGTACATAGGGGGACAGGGGCGGTGTGCGACTATGGCTACACCTTC.

The CDR3: CASSRGVTVPMNEQYF. The CDR3 DNA is TGTGCCAGCAGCCGAGGCGTGACGGTACCTATGAACGAGCAGTACTTC. This rearrangement joins TRBV7-6 to TRBJ2-7; unclear D gene. There are 16 residues in the CDR3. The V gene's germline CDR1 is SGHVS and CDR2 FNYEAQ. V was cut by 5 bases and J by 5 bases, with 22 bases left in between.

The chain uses TRBV9 and TRBJ2-2, with D maybe TRBD1 (5 bases). The CDR3 is made up of 16 amino acids. Between the trimmed V and J ends, which lost 4 bases and 1 base, there was a span of 14 bases. Germline V lookup: CDR1 SGDLS, CDR2 YYNGEE. In DNA form, the CDR3 reads TGTGCCAGCAGCCCCTACCACAGGAGGAACACCGGGGAGCTGTTTTTT. Encoded protein: CASSPYHRRNTGELFF.

The chain combines TRBV19 with TRBJ2-7, with TRBD1 identical over 8 bases. Germline CDR1 LNHDA, CDR2 SQIVND (reference sequence). After removal of 7 bases from V and 2 bases from J, the junction contained 10 bases not matched to a gene. CDR3 length: 15 residues. CDR3 sequence: CASKGPGTGTYEQYF. CDR3 bases: TGTGCCAGTAAGGGGCCCGGGACAGGCACCTACGAGCAGTACTTC.

With respect to this clone: One end of the junction does not line up with germline, which may come from a read error. The rearrangement uses TRBV7-9 and TRBJ2-1; weak D call: TRBD2 (7 bases). This CDR3 spans 18 amino acids. Germline CDR1 and CDR2: SEHNR and FQNEAQ (reference sequence). The CDR3 sequence: CASSGHEGGVTSNNEQFF. The CDR3 DNA is TGTGCCAGCAGCGGCCATGAGGGGGGGGTAACCTCCAACAATGAGCAGTTCTTC.

Only a few counts were recorded for this clone. The chain carries TRBV2 and TRBJ1-6, with D possibly matching TRBD1 (6 bases). V was trimmed by 5 bases and J by 7 bases, leaving 18 bases between them. Germline CDR1 reads SNHLY; CDR2 reads FYNNEI. The CDR3 runs 16 residues. CDR3 residues: CASSRGQTSLNSPLHF. The CDR3 DNA sequence: TGTGCCAGCAGTAGAGGACAGACGAGCCTCAATTCACCCCTCCACTTT.